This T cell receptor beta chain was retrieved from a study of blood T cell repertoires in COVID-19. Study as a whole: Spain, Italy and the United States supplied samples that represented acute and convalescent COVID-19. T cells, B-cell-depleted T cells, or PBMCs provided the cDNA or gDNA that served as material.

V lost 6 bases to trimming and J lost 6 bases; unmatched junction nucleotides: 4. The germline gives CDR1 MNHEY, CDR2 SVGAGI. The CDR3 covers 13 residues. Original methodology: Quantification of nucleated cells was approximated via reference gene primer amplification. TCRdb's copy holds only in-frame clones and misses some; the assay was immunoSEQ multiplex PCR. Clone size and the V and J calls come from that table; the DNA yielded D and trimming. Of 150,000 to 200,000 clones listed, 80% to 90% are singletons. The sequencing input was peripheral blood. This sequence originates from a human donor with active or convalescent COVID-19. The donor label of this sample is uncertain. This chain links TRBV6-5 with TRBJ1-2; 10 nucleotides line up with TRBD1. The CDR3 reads CASRRQGADGYTF. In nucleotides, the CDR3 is TGTGCCAGCAGGCGACAGGGGGCGGATGGCTACACCTTC.